The 7 T cell receptor beta chains reported below all come from one sample, sequenced in a study of blood T cell repertoires in COVID-19. Only in-frame clones appear in the TCRdb table, and some are missing; sequencing was by immunoSEQ multiplex PCR. The sample holds hundreds of thousands of clones, over 75% seen once. The source material was PBMCs or T cells enriched from blood (not recorded which). Receptors were obtained from a woman in her late teens or twenties who had recovered from COVID-19.

The rearrangement joins TRBV5-1 to TRBJ2-3; the D gene is possibly TRBD2 (5 bases). The CDR3 is made up of 14 amino acids. Trimming took 6 bases from V and 3 from J, leaving 14 bases between them. Germline CDR1 SGHRS, CDR2 YFSETQ. The CDR3 loop is CASMPDSVTDTQYF. CDR3 coding DNA: TGCGCCAGCATGCCGGACTCCGTAACAGATACGCAGTATTTT. Together with reference TRBV5-1 and TRBJ2-3, the CDR3 gives the full variable domain: KAGVTQTPRYLIKTRGQQVTLSCSPISGHRSVSWYQQTPGQGLQFLFEYFSETQRNKGNFPGRFSGRQFSNSRSEMNVSTLELGDSALYLCASMPDSVTDTQYFGPGTRLTVL.

The rearrangement links TRBV5-1 to TRBJ1-1, with 11 nucleotides matching TRBD1. Trimming at V came to 4 bases and at J to 3 bases, leaving 5 bases not matched to a gene. CDR1 is SGHRS and CDR2 is YFSETQ in the germline V gene. The CDR3 is 15 amino acids. CDR3 coding DNA: TGCGCCAGCAGCGGACAGGGGGCCGCGGACACTGAAGCTTTCTTT. This sequence encodes CASSGQGAADTEAFF.

This chain links TRBV24-1 with TRBJ2-1; 9 bases match TRBD1. Germline V gene lookup returns CDR1 KGHDR and CDR2 SFDVKD. Trimming took 0 bases from V and 1 from J; bases not matched to a gene: 12. The CDR3 contains 20 residues. In DNA, the CDR3 is TGTGCCACCAGTGATTTGGGGCCGGACAGGGGAGAAAGGTCCTACAATGAGCAGTTCTTC. This translates into CATSDLGPDRGERSYNEQFF.

The CDR3 DNA reads as TGTGCCAGCACGAGGGGGAGATACTCTGGGGCCAACGTCCTGACTTTC. It codes for CASTRGRYSGANVLTF. This chain joins TRBV2 and TRBJ2-6; D perhaps matches TRBD1 (6 bases). The CDR3 covers 16 residues. Trimming pared 7 bases from V and 0 bases from J, leaving 13 bases between. Germline assignment: CDR1 SNHLY and CDR2 FYNNEI.

The chain joins TRBV5-1 to TRBJ1-6; D is undetermined. V was clipped by 2 bases and J by 8 bases, with 11 bases between them. The CDR3 totals 14 residues. The germline gives CDR1 SGHRS, CDR2 YFSETQ. The CDR3 sequence is CASSFSGEDSPLHF. The CDR3 region has the DNA TGCGCCAGCAGCTTTTCCGGGGAGGATTCACCCCTCCACTTT.

The CDR3 DNA reads as TGTGCCAGCCCTTCCGTACTAACCGGAACTAGCGTCACCGGGGAGCTGTTTTTT. Protein sequence: CASPSVLTGTSVTGELFF. The chain joins TRBV19 to TRBJ2-2; 7 bases line up with TRBD2. V shed 9 bases, J shed 4 bases, and the junction held 20 bases outside the gene matches. Per the germline V gene, CDR1 is LNHDA and CDR2 is SQIVND (reference sequence). The CDR3 is 18 amino acids.

V and J are TRBV2 and TRBJ1-2; 11 bases fit TRBD1. With 5 bases clipped from V and 8 bases from J, the junction kept 7 bases outside the gene matches. The CDR3 runs 14 residues. Germline-derived CDR1 and CDR2 are SNHLY and FYNNEI. In DNA form, the CDR3 reads TGTGCCAGCAGTCGGACAGGGGGCGTTAAGGGCTACACCTTC. Protein sequence: CASSRTGGVKGYTF.